This TCR beta chain was sequenced during a study of T cell responses to AZD1222 COVID-19 vaccine. General study points: Spike-specific TCR breadth and depth were elevated following two AZD1222 doses. Without day 14 samples, only post-peak T cell repertoires were studied.

V lost 6 bases, J lost 4 bases, and 18 bases lay in between. This CDR3 is 15 amino acids long. Germline-derived CDR1 and CDR2 are MNHEY and SMNVEV (reference sequence). Only in-frame clones appear in the TCRdb table, and some are missing; sequencing was by immunoSEQ multiplex PCR. This table has approximately 100,000 clones, 80% to 95% appearing once. A remark on this clone: Its antigen is not known.

The chain links TRBV27 to TRBJ1-2, with D possibly TRBD1 on 5 matching bases. This sample comprised peripheral blood, obtained on day 0 of AZD1222 vaccination. This clonotype originated in an adult in good health. Written as DNA, the CDR3 is TGTGCCAGCAGGGACAATGCGGGTAGGGCCTATGGCTACACCTTC. It specifies CASRDNAGRAYGYTF.